The present T cell receptor beta chain was sequenced within a study of molecular identifiers for immune sequencing clone quantification (dated by TCRdb to the late 2010s). Regarding the research as a whole: In a replicate experiment, RNA from roughly 21,000 or 96,000 naive CD8 T cells was split into five aliquots, four of which were sequenced. CD8 T cells were used in a methods study to benchmark molecular-identifier clustering-based TCR repertoire sequencing (MIDCIRS) and TCR RNA copy counting.

This clonotype was seen more than once but under ten times. Its antigen target is currently unknown. The sample holds no much larger clone one base away, and base qualities are not on file. Libraries of naive CD8 T cells were built from anywhere between roughly 19,000 and 1,000,000 sorted cells, with 10%, 30% or 50% of the purified RNA used. Naive CD8 T cells were FACS-sorted as CD8+CD4-CCR7+CD45RA+ on a BD FACSAria II into RLT Plus buffer. To test detection sensitivity, Jurkat RNA equivalent to nine to ten TCR copies was spiked into samples of about 19,000-1,000,000 naive CD8 T cells. Enrichment of CD8 T cells was done with RosetteSep CD8+ T Cell Enrichment Cocktail plus Ficoll-Paque, and ACK red cell lysis came afterward. General conclusions and limits of the study: When barcode sub-clustering was not used, chimeric consensus sequences inflated TCR diversity, with chimeras reaching as high as 47%. Modeling estimated approximately 3 recovered TCR RNA copies per cell, compared with about 10 by digital PCR, which implies roughly 29% capture efficiency. In CMV-specific effector cells, clones with more than 20 RNA copies contained over 97% of molecules, whereas in naive cells such clones contained under 1% of molecules. Highly expanded clone sizes could be underestimated because identical TCR molecules may share a barcode. Spiked-in Jurkat TCR RNA (about 10 copies' worth), which is not part of the donor repertoire, was contained in the naive libraries. Spiked-in Jurkat TCR RNA equal to a single cell's worth was reported to be detectable even within 1,100,000 naive CD8 T cells.

Deletion took 0 bases off V and 0 bases off J, with a span of 14 bases between the germline ends. Including cysteine and phenylalanine, the CDR3 has 16 amino acids. The CDR3 DNA has 48 bases and is translated from base 1. For CDR1 and CDR2, the germline V gene (reference sequence) lists DFQATT and SNEGSKA. Library preparation used PCR. TCRdb shows the sequencer as NextSeq 500. Preparation of bulk TCR libraries followed a previously described approach, with the TCR primers listed in Table S5. The Qiagen AllPrep DNA/RNA kit was used to purify total RNA. Before analysis, reads from multiple sequencing runs of one library were combined. In the source study's methods: Only reads with exact TCR constant sequence were kept, trimmed to 150 nt, and grouped by their 12-nt molecular barcodes. Reads inside each barcode group were sub-clustered using a 15% Levenshtein threshold, and a quality-weighted consensus sequence was constructed for each RNA molecule. Non-functional sequences were filtered out, along with any lower-count sequence sitting one edit away from another sequence. Based on fitting two negative binomial distributions, any barcode sub-cluster with under 20% of the maximum read count was discarded. The public sequencing data were trimmed at Q25 with fastp and processed into clonotypes with MiXCR by TCRdb, which kept only in-frame beta chains. A single entry per CDR3 protein holds the most common genes and DNA from its merged rows. The V and J calls follow TCRdb's processing rather than the paper's. Counted in this sample were hundreds of thousands of distinct CDR3 sequences; about 25% of them appeared once. The ten largest clones capture 0.7% to 0.95% of the sample.

This TCR was recovered from a human donor in good health. Some libraries in this study had Jurkat cell RNA spiked in. The chain couples TRBV20-1 to TRBJ1-1, with no confident D gene call. The specimen sequenced was naive CD8+ T cells from blood, with Jurkat cell RNA spiked in. The cell subset or site label of this sample denotes: FACS-sorted CD8+CD4-CCR7+CD45RA+ naive T cells. The CDR3 region has the sequence CSARDGLTNMNTEAFF. The nucleotides are TGCAGTGCTAGAGACGGACTCACAAACATGAACACTGAAGCTTTCTTT.